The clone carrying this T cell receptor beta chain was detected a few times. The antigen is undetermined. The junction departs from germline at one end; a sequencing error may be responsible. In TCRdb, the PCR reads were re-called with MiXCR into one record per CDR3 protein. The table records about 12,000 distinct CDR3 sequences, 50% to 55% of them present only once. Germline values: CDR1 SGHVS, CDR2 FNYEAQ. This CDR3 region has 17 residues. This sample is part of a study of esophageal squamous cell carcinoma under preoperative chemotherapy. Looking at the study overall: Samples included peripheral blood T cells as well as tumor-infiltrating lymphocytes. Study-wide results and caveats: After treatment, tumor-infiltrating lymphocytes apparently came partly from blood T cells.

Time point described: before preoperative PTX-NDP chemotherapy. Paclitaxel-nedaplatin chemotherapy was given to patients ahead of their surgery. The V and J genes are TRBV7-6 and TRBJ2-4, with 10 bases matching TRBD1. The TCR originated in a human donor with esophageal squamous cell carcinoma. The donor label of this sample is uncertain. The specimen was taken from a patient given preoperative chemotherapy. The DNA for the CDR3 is TGTACCAGCAGCAAAGGCCCAGCCGGGACAGGGGCGAACATTCAGTACTTC. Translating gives CTSSKGPAGTGANIQYF.